The sequence of this TCR beta chain was determined in a study of blood T cell repertoires in COVID-19. Across the study: COVID-19 samples, acute and convalescent, were from the United States, Italy and Spain. From T cells, B-cell-depleted T cells, or PBMCs came the material, which was cDNA or gDNA.

The germline V and J ends were trimmed by 4 bases and 0 bases, with 16 bases remaining between them. Germline CDR1 reads SEHNR; CDR2 reads FQNEAQ (reference sequence). The CDR3 length is 17 residues. In the original processing: Amplified reference gene primers provided the basis for estimating nucleated cell counts. Using immunoSEQ multiplex PCR, the repertoire was profiled, and TCRdb retains in-frame clones only, with some absent. V and J calls plus clone size are reproduced from that table; the DNA served to infer D and trimming. The repertoire has 60,000 or so clones, approximately 80% of them found once; the top ten carry roughly 3.9%.

The receptor's source is a man in his fifties or sixties with acute or convalescent COVID-19. The chain recombines TRBV7-9 with TRBJ1-3; perhaps TRBD1 as D (6 bases). Sequenced: peripheral blood. CDR3 in DNA: TGTGCCAGCAGCTCACTACGAACAGGGTCCTCTGGAAACACCATATATTTT. Residues: CASSSLRTGSSGNTIYF.